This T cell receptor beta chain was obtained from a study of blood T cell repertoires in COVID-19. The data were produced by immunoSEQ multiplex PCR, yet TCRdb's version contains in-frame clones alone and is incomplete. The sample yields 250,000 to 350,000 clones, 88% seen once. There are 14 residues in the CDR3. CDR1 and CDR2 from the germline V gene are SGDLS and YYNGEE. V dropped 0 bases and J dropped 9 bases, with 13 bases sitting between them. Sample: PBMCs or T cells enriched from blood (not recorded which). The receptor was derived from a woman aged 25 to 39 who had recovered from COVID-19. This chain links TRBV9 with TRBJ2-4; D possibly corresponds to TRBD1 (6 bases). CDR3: CASSVVSGAGIQYF. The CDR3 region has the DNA TGTGCCAGCAGCGTAGTTTCAGGGGCGGGCATTCAGTACTTC.